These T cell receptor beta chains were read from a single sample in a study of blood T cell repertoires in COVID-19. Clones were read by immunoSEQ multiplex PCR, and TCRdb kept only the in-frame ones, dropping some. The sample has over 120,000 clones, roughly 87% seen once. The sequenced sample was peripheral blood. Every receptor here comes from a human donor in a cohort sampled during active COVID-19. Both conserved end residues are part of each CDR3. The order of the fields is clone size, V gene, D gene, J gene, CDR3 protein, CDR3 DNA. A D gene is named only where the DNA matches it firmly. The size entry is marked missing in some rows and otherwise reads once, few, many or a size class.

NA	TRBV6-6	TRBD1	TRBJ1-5	CASSLRDRGAHSNQPQHF	TGTGCCAGCAGTCTAAGGGACAGGGGGGCCCATAGCAATCAGCCCCAGCATTTT
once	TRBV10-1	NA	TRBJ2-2	CASRGQFTGELFF	TGCGCCAGCAGAGGACAGTTCACCGGGGAGCTGTTTTTT
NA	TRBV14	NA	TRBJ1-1	CASSQDRGKAFF	TGTGCCAGCAGCCAAGATCGGGGGAAGGCTTTCTTT
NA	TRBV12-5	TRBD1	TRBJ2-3	CASGVDRDSTDTQYF	TGTGCTAGTGGGGTTGACAGGGATAGCACAGATACGCAGTATTTT
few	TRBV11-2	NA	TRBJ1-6	CASSLAPYNSPLHF	TGTGCCAGCAGCTTGGCCCCTTATAATTCACCCCTCCACTTT
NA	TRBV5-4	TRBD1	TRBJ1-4	CASSWDRATNEKLFF	TGTGCCAGCAGCTGGGACAGGGCAACTAATGAAAAACTGTTTTTT
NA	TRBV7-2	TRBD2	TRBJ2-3	CASSPGTSGGYTQYF	TGTGCCAGCAGCCCGGGGACTAGCGGGGGGTATACGCAGTATTTT
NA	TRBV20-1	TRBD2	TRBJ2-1	CSASRPGLGTYNEQFF	TGCAGTGCTAGTAGGCCGGGACTAGGGACCTACAATGAGCAGTTCTTC
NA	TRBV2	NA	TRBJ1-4	CASSDPTTNEKLFF	TGTGCCAGCAGTGACCCAACAACTAATGAAAAACTGTTTTTT
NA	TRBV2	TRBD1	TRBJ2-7	CASSEARGYDRDEQYF	TGTGCCAGCAGTGAAGCAAGGGGTTATGACAGGGACGAGCAGTACTTC
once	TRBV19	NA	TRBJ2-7	CASSIPTGNPYEQYF	TGTGCCAGTAGTATCCCAACAGGGAACCCCTACGAGCAGTACTTC
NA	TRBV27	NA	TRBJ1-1	CASSFSVNTEAFF	TGTGCCAGCAGTTTCAGCGTGAACACTGAAGCTTTCTTT
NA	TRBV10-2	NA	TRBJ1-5	CASSEPYQPQHF	TGCGCCAGCAGTGAGCCCTATCAGCCCCAGCATTTT
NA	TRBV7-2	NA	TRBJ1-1	CASSLGPPLDTEAFF	TGTGCCAGCAGCTTAGGCCCCCCTTTAGACACTGAAGCTTTCTTT
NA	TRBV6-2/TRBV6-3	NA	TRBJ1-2	CASSPRGGDGYTF	TGTGCCAGCAGTCCGCGCGGGGGGGATGGCTACACCTTC
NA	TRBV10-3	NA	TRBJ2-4	CAISETGTKNIQYF	TGTGCCATCAGTGAGACGGGGACCAAAAACATTCAGTACTTC
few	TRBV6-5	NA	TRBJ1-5	CASSLHTYSNQPQHF	TGTGCCAGCAGCCTTCATACCTATAGCAATCAGCCCCAGCATTTT
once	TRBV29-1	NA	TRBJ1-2	CSVTGLDGYTF	TGCAGCGTTACAGGGCTTGATGGCTACACCTTC
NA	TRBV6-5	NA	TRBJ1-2	CASSYDSRTYGYTF	TGTGCCAGCAGTTATGACAGCAGGACCTATGGCTACACCTTC
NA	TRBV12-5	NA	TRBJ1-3	CASGLHSGNTIYF	TGTGCTAGTGGTCTCCACTCAGGAAACACCATATATTTT
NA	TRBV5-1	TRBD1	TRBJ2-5	CASSWGQGMETQYF	TGCGCCAGCAGCTGGGGACAGGGGATGGAGACCCAGTACTTC
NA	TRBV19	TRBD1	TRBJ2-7	CASSGQGASYEQYF	TGTGCCAGTAGTGGACAGGGGGCATCCTACGAGCAGTACTTC
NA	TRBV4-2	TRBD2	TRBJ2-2	CASSQGPSGGPYTGELFF	TGTGCCAGCAGCCAAGGTCCTAGCGGGGGGCCATACACCGGGGAGCTGTTTTTT
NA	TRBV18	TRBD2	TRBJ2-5	CASSPRGSRETQYF	TGTGCCAGCTCACCGCGGGGGTCTAGAGAGACCCAGTACTTC
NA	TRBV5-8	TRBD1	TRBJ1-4	CASSLDGTGVNEKLFF	TGTGCCAGCAGCTTGGACGGGACAGGGGTTAATGAAAAACTGTTTTTT
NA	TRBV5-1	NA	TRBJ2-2	CASSLGQNTGELFF	TGCGCCAGCAGCTTGGGTCAGAACACCGGGGAGCTGTTTTTT
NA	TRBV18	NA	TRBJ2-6	CASSPPSRGGAGANVLTF	TGTGCCAGCTCACCCCCGAGCAGGGGAGGGGCTGGGGCCAACGTCCTGACTTTC
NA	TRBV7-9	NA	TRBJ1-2	CASSAGAGYGYTF	TGTGCCAGCAGTGCAGGGGCCGGCTATGGCTACACCTTC
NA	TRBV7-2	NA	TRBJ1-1	CASSLRRGTEAFF	TGTGCCAGCAGCTTAAGACGCGGCACTGAAGCTTTCTTT
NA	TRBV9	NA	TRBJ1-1	CASSVGLSRNTEAFF	TGTGCCAGCAGCGTCGGACTGAGTCGGAACACTGAAGCTTTCTTT
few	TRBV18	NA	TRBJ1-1	CASSPRRSTLETEAFF	TGTGCCAGCTCACCCCGACGCTCGACCTTGGAGACTGAAGCTTTCTTT
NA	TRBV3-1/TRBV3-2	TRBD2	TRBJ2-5	CASSLTSGGETQYF	TGTGCCAGCAGCCTGACTAGCGGGGGTGAGACCCAGTACTTC
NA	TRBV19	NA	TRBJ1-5	CASNYRVNQPQHF	TGTGCCAGTAACTACAGGGTTAATCAGCCCCAGCATTTT
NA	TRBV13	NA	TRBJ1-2	CASSLRRQRIYGYTF	TGTGCCAGCAGCTTAAGGAGACAGCGTATTTATGGCTACACCTTC
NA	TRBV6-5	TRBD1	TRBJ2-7	CASSYSTGGIYEQYF	TGTGCCAGCAGTTACTCGACAGGGGGAATCTACGAGCAGTACTTC
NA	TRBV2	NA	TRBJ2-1	CASSEAGTGLWEQFF	TGTGCCAGCAGTGAAGCCGGCACAGGGCTTTGGGAGCAGTTCTTC
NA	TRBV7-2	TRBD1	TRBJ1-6	CASSLGQGDRNSPLHF	TGTGCCAGCAGCTTAGGACAGGGGGATAGGAATTCACCCCTCCACTTT
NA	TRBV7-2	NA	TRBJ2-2	CASSFPWGGAGELFF	TGTGCCAGCAGCTTTCCGTGGGGGGGGGCGGGGGAGCTGTTTTTT
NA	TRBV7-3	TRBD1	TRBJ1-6	CASSLRQGWSSPLHF	TGTGCCAGCAGCTTAAGACAGGGTTGGAGTTCACCCCTCCACTTT
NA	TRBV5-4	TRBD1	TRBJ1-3	CASSLQGAYSGNTIYF	TGTGCCAGCAGCTTGCAGGGGGCCTACTCTGGAAACACCATATATTTT
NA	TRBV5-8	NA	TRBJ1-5	CASSLARRGQPQHF	TGTGCCAGCAGCTTGGCCAGGAGGGGTCAGCCCCAGCATTTT
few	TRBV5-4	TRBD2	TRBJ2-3	CASSFARGGTDTQYF	TGTGCCAGCAGCTTCGCGCGGGGGGGCACAGATACGCAGTATTTT
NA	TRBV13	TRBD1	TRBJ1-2	CASSLGTGGLRGYTF	TGTGCCAGCAGCTTGGGGACAGGGGGCCTGCGGGGCTACACCTTC